Reported below is one T cell receptor beta chain. Its cognate antigen is unknown. RNA extraction was followed by reverse transcription into cDNA, which acted as the sequencing template. Measured with immunoSEQ multiplex PCR; TCRdb has only the in-frame clones, and not every one. The sample comprises some 180,000 clones, around 63% of which are singletons, and 1.7% rests with the top ten. These data come from a study of CD8+ T cells in alopecia areata. Overall study: Oral tofacitinib (5 to 10 mg twice daily) was administered to treated patients. Findings and limits, study-wide: Unlike in mice, where it was clearer, TCR sharing across patients was less clear, possibly HLA-related. Lesional scalp exceeded normal scalp in clonality, especially in alopecia totalis/universalis.

CDR3 length: 13 amino acids. V was pared by 7 bases and J by 6 bases, with 12 bases between. Germline V gene sequence: CDR1 SGHTA, CDR2 FQGNSA. Peripheral blood and lesional scalp punch biopsies came from alopecia areata patients. The chain joins TRBV7-2 to TRBJ2-2; tentative D call: TRBD2 (5 bases). This sequence originates from a human donor with alopecia areata. This material consisted of CD4+ T cells sorted from blood, taken at week 0. Written as DNA, the CDR3 is TGTGCCAGCACTGAACCCGGGGCCGGGGAGCTGTTTTTT. Protein: CASTEPGAGELFF.